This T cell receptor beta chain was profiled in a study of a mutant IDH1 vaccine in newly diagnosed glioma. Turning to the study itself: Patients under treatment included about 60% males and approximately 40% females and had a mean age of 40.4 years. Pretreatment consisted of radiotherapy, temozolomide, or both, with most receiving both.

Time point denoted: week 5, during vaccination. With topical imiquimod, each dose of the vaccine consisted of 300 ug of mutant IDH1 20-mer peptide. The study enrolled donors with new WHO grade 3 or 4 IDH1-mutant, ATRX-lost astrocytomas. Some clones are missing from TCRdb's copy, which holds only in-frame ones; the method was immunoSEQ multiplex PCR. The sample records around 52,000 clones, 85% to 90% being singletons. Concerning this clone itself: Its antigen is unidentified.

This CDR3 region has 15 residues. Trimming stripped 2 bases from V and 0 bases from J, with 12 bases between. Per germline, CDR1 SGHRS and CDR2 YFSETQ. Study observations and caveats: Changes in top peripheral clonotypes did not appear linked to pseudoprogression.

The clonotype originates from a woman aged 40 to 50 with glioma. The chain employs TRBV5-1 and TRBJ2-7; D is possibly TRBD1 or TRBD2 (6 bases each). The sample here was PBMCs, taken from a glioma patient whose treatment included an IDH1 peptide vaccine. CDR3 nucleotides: TGCGCCAGCAGCTTATTGGGGGGCCACTCCTACGAGCAGTACTTC. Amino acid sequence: CASSLLGGHSYEQYF.